A selection of T cell receptor beta chains follows, all from one sample in a study of blood T cell repertoires in COVID-19. This table comes from immunoSEQ multiplex PCR, and its TCRdb copy is limited to in-frame clones, with some not included. The table lists hundreds of thousands of clones, 88% of them singletons, with approximately 4% in the top ten. The sequenced sample consisted of peripheral blood. Source of these receptors: a woman between 45 and 60 years old with active or convalescent COVID-19. Both conserved end residues are part of each CDR3. Each record gives: J gene, D gene, V gene, clone size, CDR3 DNA, CDR3 protein. D genes are given only for firm matches. Size is omitted from some rows. Given values are once, few, many or a class for expanded clones.

TRBJ1-4,TRBD1,TRBV4-1,-,TGCGCCAGCAGCCAAGAGCCAGGGACAGGCGAAAAAAAACTGTTTTTT,CASSQEPGTGEKKLFF
TRBJ2-2,TRBD1,TRBV27,-,TGTGCCGTCCACAGGGGCCCCGGGGAGCTGTTTTTT,CAVHRGPGELFF
TRBJ1-2,-,TRBV5-6,-,TGTGCCAGCACCTCACAGGGCTTAGGCGGCTACACCTTC,CASTSQGLGGYTF
TRBJ1-2,TRBD1,TRBV9,-,TGTGCCAGCAGCCTTGGGACAGTCACTAACTATGGCTACACCTTC,CASSLGTVTNYGYTF
TRBJ2-2,TRBD2,TRBV7-3,-,TGTGCCAGCAGCCGAGCGGGGGTGAACACCGGGGAGCTGTTTTTT,CASSRAGVNTGELFF
TRBJ2-7,TRBD1,TRBV12-3/TRBV12-4,-,TGTGCCAGCAAAGGGACAGCCTACGAGCAGTACTTC,CASKGTAYEQYF
TRBJ1-2,-,TRBV3-1/TRBV3-2,-,TGTGCCAGCAGCCTTAGTTTCACCTTCTACACCTTC,CASSLSFTFYTF
TRBJ2-1,TRBD2,TRBV6-4,-,TGTGCCAGCAGTCCAGCGGGAGAAGGATACAATGAGCAGTTCTTC,CASSPAGEGYNEQFF
TRBJ2-7,TRBD2,TRBV6-2/TRBV6-3,-,TGTGCCAGCAGTTACTCAGCTAGCGGATCATCCTACGAGCAGTACTTC,CASSYSASGSSYEQYF
TRBJ2-7,TRBD1,TRBV5-1,-,TGCGCCAGCAGCACTCGGGACAGGGGGCTCGAGCAGTACTTC,CASSTRDRGLEQYF
TRBJ2-7,-,TRBV6-5,-,TGTGCCAGCAGTACGGACACGCCTTCCTACGAGCAGTACTTC,CASSTDTPSYEQYF
TRBJ1-1,-,TRBV12-3/TRBV12-4,-,TGTGCCAGCAGGCCAGGGGAGAACACTGAAGCTTTCTTT,CASRPGENTEAFF
TRBJ2-2,TRBD1,TRBV10-3,-,TGTGCCATCAGTGAGCAAGTAACAGGGGGAGGCCGAACTGGGCTGTTTTTT,CAISEQVTGGGRTGLFF
TRBJ1-3,-,TRBV3-1/TRBV3-2,-,TGTGCCAGCAGCATAGACACATCACGCGGAAACACCATATATTTT,CASSIDTSRGNTIYF
TRBJ2-3,TRBD2,TRBV24-1,-,TGTGCCACCAGTGGAACTAGCGGGAGGACCGATACGCAGTATTTT,CATSGTSGRTDTQYF
TRBJ1-6,TRBD1,TRBV5-1,-,TGCGCCAGCAGCTTGGGGCAGGGGGCCCCGAATTCACCCCTCCACTTT,CASSLGQGAPNSPLHF
TRBJ1-2,TRBD1,TRBV7-9,-,TGTGCCAGCAGCCGGCCTCTAAGGGGACAGGGTTTTTATGGCTACACCTTC,CASSRPLRGQGFYGYTF
TRBJ1-5,-,TRBV6-2/TRBV6-3,few,TGTGCCAGCAGCCCGAAGGTTTGGCCAGGCGATCAGCCCCAGCATTTT,CASSPKVWPGDQPQHF
TRBJ1-4,TRBD1,TRBV11-2,-,TGTGCCAGCAGTTTCACTGGTAGGGGGCCAACTAATGAAAAACTGTTTTTT,CASSFTGRGPTNEKLFF
TRBJ1-2,-,TRBV28,-,TGTGCCAGCAGGGGTAGCGCGAGGACAGCTAACTATGGCTACACCTTC,CASRGSARTANYGYTF
TRBJ2-5,-,TRBV5-6,-,TGTGCCAGCAGCTTGGGGGTCCACAGGGAGACCCAGTACTTC,CASSLGVHRETQYF
TRBJ2-1,-,TRBV28,-,TGTGCCAGCAGCCAATACAATGAGCAGTTCTTC,CASSQYNEQFF
TRBJ2-1,-,TRBV12-3/TRBV12-4,-,TGTGCCAGCAGTTCTTTCAATGAGCAGTTCTTC,CASSSFNEQFF
TRBJ2-1,TRBD1,TRBV27,-,TGTGCCAGCAGTTTGGGACAGGGGGCCTACAATGAGCAGTTCTTC,CASSLGQGAYNEQFF
TRBJ2-1,-,TRBV25-1,-,TGTGCCAGCAGTGATGCACACAGGAACTCCTACAATGAGCAGTTCTTC,CASSDAHRNSYNEQFF
TRBJ1-4,TRBD1,TRBV28,-,TGTGCCAGCGGTTCGGGACAGGGAGGCGGGAATGAAAAACTGTTTTTT,CASGSGQGGGNEKLFF
TRBJ2-7,-,TRBV19,-,TGTGCCAGTAGTACGCCTCGGGGTTTTTCGAGCTACGAGCAGTACTTC,CASSTPRGFSSYEQYF
TRBJ2-2,TRBD1,TRBV11-2,-,TGTGCCAGCAGCCACTCAGGGGGCGACACCGGGGAGCTGTTTTTT,CASSHSGGDTGELFF
TRBJ1-2,-,TRBV28,-,TGTGCCAGCAGTTTGTCCGTCAACTATGGCTACACCTTC,CASSLSVNYGYTF
TRBJ2-1,TRBD1,TRBV7-2,-,TGTGCCAGCAGCTTAGGAATGGGACAGGTACCCCATGAGCAGTTCTTC,CASSLGMGQVPHEQFF
TRBJ1-1,-,TRBV19,-,TGTGCCAGTACCATCCGAGGTATGGGCACTGAAGCTTTCTTT,CASTIRGMGTEAFF
TRBJ2-1,TRBD2,TRBV28,-,TGTGCCAGCAGTTTCGGGCGGGAGGGCCTAAATGAGCAGTTCTTC,CASSFGREGLNEQFF
TRBJ2-1,-,TRBV11-1,-,TGTGCCAGCAGCTCCCGCCGGGACAATGAGCAGTTCTTC,CASSSRRDNEQFF
TRBJ2-1,TRBD1,TRBV11-2,-,TGTGCCAGCAGCCCACTGCTCCGGGACAGGGACTACAATGAGCAGTTCTTC,CASSPLLRDRDYNEQFF
TRBJ1-1,-,TRBV7-8,-,TGTGCCAGCAGCGGTAGACGGGGGAACACTGAAGCTTTCTTT,CASSGRRGNTEAFF
TRBJ2-1,TRBD1,TRBV9,-,TGTGCCAGCAGCTCCTGGACAGGGAGCTCCTACAATGAGCAGTTCTTC,CASSSWTGSSYNEQFF
TRBJ1-3,-,TRBV3-1/TRBV3-2,few,TGTGCCAGCAGCCCCTCGGGAAACACCATATATTTT,CASSPSGNTIYF
TRBJ2-6,TRBD2,TRBV5-1,-,TGCGCCAGCAGCTTGATCCTAGCGGGGGGTCTCTCTGGGGCCAACGTCCTGACTTTC,CASSLILAGGLSGANVLTF
TRBJ2-3,TRBD2,TRBV11-2,-,TGTGCCAGCAGCTTCGGAGGGTTAGTAGCGGGGATCTTTTCAGATACGCAGTATTTT,CASSFGGLVAGIFSDTQYF
TRBJ1-4,-,TRBV5-8,few,TGTGCCAGCAGCTTCGGCTCTAACAGCCCTAATGAAAAACTGTTTTTT,CASSFGSNSPNEKLFF
TRBJ2-3,TRBD2,TRBV28,-,TGTGCCAGCAGTTCGATGCGACTAGCGGGAGCTGATACGCAGTATTTT,CASSSMRLAGADTQYF
TRBJ1-5,-,TRBV6-5,-,TGTGCCAGCTTCAGTTACCCCAATCAGCCCCAGCATTTT,CASFSYPNQPQHF
TRBJ2-2,-,TRBV7-2,-,TGTGCCAGCAGCCCCACCTGGAGCGTCTCTGGGGAGCTGTTTTTT,CASSPTWSVSGELFF
TRBJ2-7,-,TRBV30,-,TGTGCCTGGAGTGGGGGAACAGGGTCCCCCGAGCAGTACTTC,CAWSGGTGSPEQYF
TRBJ2-1,TRBD2,TRBV30,-,TGTGCCTGGAGTGTAAGAGCGGGAGTCTTCCTGAATGAGCAGTTCTTC,CAWSVRAGVFLNEQFF
TRBJ2-3,TRBD2,TRBV18,-,TGTGCCAGCTCACGAACGGGACTAGCGGGACCCACAGATACGCAGTATTTT,CASSRTGLAGPTDTQYF
TRBJ2-7,-,TRBV15,-,TGTGCCACCAGCAGAGGTGGCGACACGTCCTACGAGCAGTACTTC,CATSRGGDTSYEQYF
TRBJ2-3,TRBD2,TRBV6-2/TRBV6-3,-,TGTGCCAGCAGTGACCGAAGCGGGACTTCAGATACGCAGTATTTT,CASSDRSGTSDTQYF
TRBJ2-3,-,TRBV9,few,TGTGCCAGCAGCCAGCGGGGGACAGGCACAGATACGCAGTATTTT,CASSQRGTGTDTQYF
TRBJ2-7,-,TRBV2,few,TGTGCCAGCAGTGTGCGGATCTTATACGAGCAGTACTTC,CASSVRILYEQYF
TRBJ1-2,-,TRBV28,-,TGTGCCAGCGCTAAGGGGGGGATTAGTGGCTACACCTTC,CASAKGGISGYTF